The present TCR beta chain was sequenced within a study of blood T cell repertoires in COVID-19. Study-wide background: Spain, Italy and the United States supplied samples that represented acute and convalescent COVID-19.

This table comes from immunoSEQ multiplex PCR, and its TCRdb copy is limited to in-frame clones, with some not included. Of about 220,000 clones in the sample, 70% to 85% were seen once. The clonotype comes from a woman aged 40 to 55 with acute COVID-19. Sequencing used PBMCs or T cells enriched from blood (not recorded which).

Here the CDR3 reads CASSLGTGGSRNEQYF. The CDR3 coding sequence is TGCGCCAGCAGCTTAGGTACCGGCGGGAGTAGAAACGAGCAGTACTTC. The chain links TRBV5-1 to TRBJ2-7, with TRBD2 matching over 7 bases. The length of the CDR3 is 16 residues. CDR1 is SGHRS, CDR2 YFSETQ, per germline. V trimming: 2 bases; J trimming: 5 bases; junction bases outside the gene matches: 13. The full variable domain, with the rest looked up from reference TRBV5-1 and TRBJ2-7, is KAGVTQTPRYLIKTRGQQVTLSCSPISGHRSVSWYQQTPGQGLQFLFEYFSETQRNKGNFPGRFSGRQFSNSRSEMNVSTLELGDSALYLCASSLGTGGSRNEQYFGPGTRLTVT.